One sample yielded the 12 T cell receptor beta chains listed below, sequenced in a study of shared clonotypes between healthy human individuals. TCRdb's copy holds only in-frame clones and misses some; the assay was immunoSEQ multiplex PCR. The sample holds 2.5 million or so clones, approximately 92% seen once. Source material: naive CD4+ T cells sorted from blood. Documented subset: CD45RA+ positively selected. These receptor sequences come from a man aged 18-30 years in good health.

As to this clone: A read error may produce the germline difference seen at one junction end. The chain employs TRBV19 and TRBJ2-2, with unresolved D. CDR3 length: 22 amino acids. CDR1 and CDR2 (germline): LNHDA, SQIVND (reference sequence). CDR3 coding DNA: TGTGCCAGTAGTACCAATGACGCATGGTTAGGAATACTGGGAAATAACAGCGGGGAGCTGTTTTTT. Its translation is CASSTNDAWLGILGNNSGELFF.

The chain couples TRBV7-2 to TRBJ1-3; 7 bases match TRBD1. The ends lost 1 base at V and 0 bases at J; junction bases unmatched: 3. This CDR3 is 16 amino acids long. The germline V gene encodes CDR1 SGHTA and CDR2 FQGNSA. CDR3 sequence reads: CASSLVTGVSGNTIYF. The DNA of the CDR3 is TGTGCCAGCAGCTTAGTCACAGGGGTCTCTGGAAACACCATATATTTT.

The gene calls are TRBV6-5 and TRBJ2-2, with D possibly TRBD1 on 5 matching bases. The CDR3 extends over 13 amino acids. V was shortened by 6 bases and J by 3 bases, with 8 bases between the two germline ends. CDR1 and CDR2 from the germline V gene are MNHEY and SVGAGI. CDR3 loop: CASSRQHTGELFF. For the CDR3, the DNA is TGTGCCAGCAGCCGACAGCACACCGGGGAGCTGTTTTTT.

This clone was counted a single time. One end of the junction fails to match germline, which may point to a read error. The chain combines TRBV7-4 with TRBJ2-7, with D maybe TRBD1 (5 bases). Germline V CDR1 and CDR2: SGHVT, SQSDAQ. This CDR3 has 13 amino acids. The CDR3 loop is CASSSLGASEQYF. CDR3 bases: TGTGCTAGCAGCTCCTTAGGGGCATCCGAGCAGTACTTC.

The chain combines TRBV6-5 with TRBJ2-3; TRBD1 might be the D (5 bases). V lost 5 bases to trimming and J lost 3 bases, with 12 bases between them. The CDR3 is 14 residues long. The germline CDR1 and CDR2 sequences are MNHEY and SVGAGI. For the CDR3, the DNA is TGTGCCAGCAGTCCAGGGATCGCTACAGATACGCAGTATTTT. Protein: CASSPGIATDTQYF.

CDR3 residues: CASSDAGPFNYGYTF. The CDR3 DNA is TGTGCCAGCAGTGACGCCGGGCCTTTTAACTATGGCTACACCTTC. J is TRBJ1-2 and V is TRBV2, with D unclear. The germline CDR1 and CDR2 sequences are SNHLY and FYNNEI. Between the trimmed V and J ends, which lost 3 bases and 1 base, there was a span of 12 bases. CDR3 length: 15 amino acids.

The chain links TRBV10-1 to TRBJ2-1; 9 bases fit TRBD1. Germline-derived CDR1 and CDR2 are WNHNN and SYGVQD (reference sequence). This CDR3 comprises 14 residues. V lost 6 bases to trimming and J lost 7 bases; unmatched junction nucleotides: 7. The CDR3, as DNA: TGCGCCAGCAGCGCGGGGACAGGGTGGAATGAGCAGTTCTTC. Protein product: CASSAGTGWNEQFF.

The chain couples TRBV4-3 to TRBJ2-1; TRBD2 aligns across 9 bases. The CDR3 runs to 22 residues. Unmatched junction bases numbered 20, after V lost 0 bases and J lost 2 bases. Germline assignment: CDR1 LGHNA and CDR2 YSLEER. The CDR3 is CASSQEPLDSAGGPGPYNEQFF. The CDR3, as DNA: TGCGCCAGCAGCCAAGAACCGCTCGACTCAGCGGGAGGCCCGGGGCCCTACAATGAGCAGTTCTTC.

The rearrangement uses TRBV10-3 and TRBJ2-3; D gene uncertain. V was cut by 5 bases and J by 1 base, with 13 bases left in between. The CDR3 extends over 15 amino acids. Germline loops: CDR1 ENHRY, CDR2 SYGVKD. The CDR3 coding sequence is TGTGCCATCAGTTCCGGAGTGGGTGGCACAGATACGCAGTATTTT. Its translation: CAISSGVGGTDTQYF.

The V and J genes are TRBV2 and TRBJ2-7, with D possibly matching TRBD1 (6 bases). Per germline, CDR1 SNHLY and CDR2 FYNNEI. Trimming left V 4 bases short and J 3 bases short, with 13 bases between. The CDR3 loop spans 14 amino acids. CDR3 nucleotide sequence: TGTGCCAGCAGTGTACAGACAGGTAGCTACGAGCAGTACTTC. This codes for CASSVQTGSYEQYF. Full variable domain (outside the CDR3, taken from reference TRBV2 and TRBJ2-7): EPEVTQTPSHQVTQMGQEVILRCVPISNHLYFYWYRQILGQKVEFLVSFYNNEISEKSEIFDDQFSVERPDGSNFTLKIRSTKLEDSAMYFCASSVQTGSYEQYFGPGTRLTVT.

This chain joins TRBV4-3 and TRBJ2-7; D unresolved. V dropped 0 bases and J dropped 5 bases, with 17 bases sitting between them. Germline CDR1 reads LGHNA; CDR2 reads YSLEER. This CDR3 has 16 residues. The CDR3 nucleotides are TGCGCCAGCAGCCAAGAGTACGGGCCTCCCTGGGACGAGCAGTACTTC. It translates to CASSQEYGPPWDEQYF.

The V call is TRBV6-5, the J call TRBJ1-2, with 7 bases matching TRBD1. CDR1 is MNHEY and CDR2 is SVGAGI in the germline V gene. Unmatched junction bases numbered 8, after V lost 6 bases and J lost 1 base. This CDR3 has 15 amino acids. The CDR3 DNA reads TGTGCCAGCAGGTCCCGTGCAGGGGGTAACTATGGCTACACCTTC. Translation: CASRSRAGGNYGYTF.